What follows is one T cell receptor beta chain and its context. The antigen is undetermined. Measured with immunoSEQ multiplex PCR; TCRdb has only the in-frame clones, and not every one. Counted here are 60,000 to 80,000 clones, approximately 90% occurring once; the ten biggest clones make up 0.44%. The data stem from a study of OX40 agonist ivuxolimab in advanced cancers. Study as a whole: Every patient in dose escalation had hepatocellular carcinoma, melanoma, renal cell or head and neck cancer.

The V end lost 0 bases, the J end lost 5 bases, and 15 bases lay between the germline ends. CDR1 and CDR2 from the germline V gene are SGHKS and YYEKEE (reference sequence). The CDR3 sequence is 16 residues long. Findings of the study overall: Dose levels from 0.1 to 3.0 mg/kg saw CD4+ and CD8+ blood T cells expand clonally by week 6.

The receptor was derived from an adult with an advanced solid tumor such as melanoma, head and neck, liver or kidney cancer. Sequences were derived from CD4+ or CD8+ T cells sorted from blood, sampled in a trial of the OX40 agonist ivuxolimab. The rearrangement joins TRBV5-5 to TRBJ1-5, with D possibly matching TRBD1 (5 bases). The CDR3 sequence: CASSLGSGGEYQPQHF. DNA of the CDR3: TGTGCCAGCAGCTTGGGAAGCGGGGGGGAATATCAGCCCCAGCATTTT.